The 7 T cell receptor beta chains reported below all come from one sample, sequenced in a study of control samples from healthy donors and cancer patients. TCRdb keeps only in-frame clones here, not all; method: immunoSEQ multiplex PCR. Of more than 95,000 clones listed, approximately 93% are singletons. The sequencing input was blood. These receptors all come from a young man in good health.

This clone was detected once. The chain couples TRBV4-1 to TRBJ2-7; a possible D gene is TRBD1 (6 bases). The CDR3 extends over 15 amino acids. Germline V gives CDR1 MGHRA, CDR2 YSYEKL. V gave up 2 bases and J gave up 0 bases, with 11 bases separating them. CDR3 loop: CASSQYTGFSYEQYF. The CDR3 nucleotides read TGCGCCAGCAGCCAATATACAGGGTTCTCCTACGAGCAGTACTTC.

The chain joins TRBV2 to TRBJ2-1, with a tentative D call TRBD2 (5 bases). The V gene's germline CDR1 is SNHLY and CDR2 FYNNEI. There are 15 residues in the CDR3. Trimming removed 7 bases from V and 2 bases from J, with 15 bases in between. The CDR3 coding sequence is TGTGCCAGCAACCCTTCCACTAGGACCTACAATGAGCAGTTCTTC. It is translated as CASNPSTRTYNEQFF.

V gene TRBV6-5 combines with J gene TRBJ1-6; D ambiguous. Germline CDR1 and CDR2: MNHEY and SVGAGI. V lost 7 bases to trimming and J lost 11 bases, with 15 bases between them. The CDR3 totals 13 residues. The CDR3 sequence: CASTMAPGAPLHF. DNA for the CDR3: TGTGCCAGCACCATGGCACCGGGAGCACCCCTCCACTTT.

The CDR3 is CATSRPADRGILGNTIYF. The CDR3 nucleotides read TGTGCCACCAGCAGACCTGCCGACAGGGGAATCCTTGGAAACACCATATATTTT. The chain is built from TRBV15 and TRBJ1-3; 8 bases are a match to TRBD1. Unmatched junction bases numbered 12, after V lost 2 bases and J lost 3 bases. The germline gives CDR1 LNHNV, CDR2 YYDKDF (reference sequence). CDR3 length equals 18 residues.

V gene TRBV18 combines with J gene TRBJ1-1; TRBD1 might be the D (6 bases). The germline V and J ends were trimmed by 4 bases and 5 bases, with 14 bases remaining between them. Germline values: CDR1 KGHSH, CDR2 LQKENI. This CDR3 spans 14 amino acids. The CDR3, as DNA: TGTGCCAGCTCACGTACAGGGAGCAGGACTGAAGCTTTCTTT. This sequence encodes CASSRTGSRTEAFF.

The chain links TRBV5-6 to TRBJ2-5; D is undetermined. Germline CDR1 and CDR2: SGHDT and YYEEEE. The V gene lost 4 bases and the J gene lost 4 bases, with 14 bases spanning the gap. CDR3 length: 14 residues. The CDR3 DNA sequence: TGTGCCAGCAGCGTCGTGACCCCTGGAGAGACCCAGTACTTC. Its protein product is CASSVVTPGETQYF.

This clone occurred once. The chain is built from TRBV4-1 and TRBJ1-5; the D is unclear. Germline V lookup: CDR1 MGHRA, CDR2 YSYEKL. V lost 4 bases and J lost 5, with 15 bases in between. The CDR3 runs to 15 residues. The DNA of the CDR3 is TGCGCCAGCAGCCGGAGGCGTGGACCGGATCAGCCCCAGCATTTT. Translated, it gives CASSRRRGPDQPQHF.